The sequence of this T cell receptor beta chain was determined in a study of early T cells in non-severe SARS-CoV-2 infection. Study in general: Sequencing was performed on bulk RNA from unsorted whole blood, leaving chains unpaired. Study findings and constraints: Clonotype matching in VDJdb favored anti-spike CD8 responses and did not capture private and CD4 specificities.

Unique molecular identifiers were attached to individual cDNA molecules. MiXCR, applied by TCRdb to the 5' RACE reads, yields one record per CDR3 protein. The sample shows about 70,000 distinct CDR3 sequences, approximately 4.6% of them seen only once. This clonotype was seen repeatedly, ten times or more. The antigen is not known. This CDR3 has 14 residues. Looked up from germline, CDR1 is SGHVS and CDR2 is FNYEAQ. The J segment lost 6 bases and the V segment lost 1 base, leaving 5 bases of the junction unmatched. The source material was whole blood, sampled at baseline. This TCR was recovered from an adult who was a healthcare worker with PCR-confirmed SARS-CoV-2 infection or an uninfected control (not recorded which). The donor label of this sample is uncertain. This chain links TRBV7-6 with TRBJ1-2, with 7 bases identical to TRBD1. The CDR3 DNA reads as TGTGCCAGCAGCTTAGACAGGGGTATTAATGGCTACACCTTC. This encodes CASSLDRGINGYTF.